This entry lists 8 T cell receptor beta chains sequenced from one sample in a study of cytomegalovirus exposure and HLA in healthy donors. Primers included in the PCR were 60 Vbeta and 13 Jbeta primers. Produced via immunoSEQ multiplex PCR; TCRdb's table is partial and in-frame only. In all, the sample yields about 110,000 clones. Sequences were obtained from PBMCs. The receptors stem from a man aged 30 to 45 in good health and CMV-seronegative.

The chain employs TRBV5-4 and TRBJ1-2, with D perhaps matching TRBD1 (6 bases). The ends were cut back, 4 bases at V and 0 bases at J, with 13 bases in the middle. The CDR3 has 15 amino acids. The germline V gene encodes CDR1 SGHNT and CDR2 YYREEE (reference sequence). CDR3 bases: TGTGCCAGCAGCCATCGACAGGATCCTAACTATGGCTACACCTTC. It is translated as CASSHRQDPNYGYTF.

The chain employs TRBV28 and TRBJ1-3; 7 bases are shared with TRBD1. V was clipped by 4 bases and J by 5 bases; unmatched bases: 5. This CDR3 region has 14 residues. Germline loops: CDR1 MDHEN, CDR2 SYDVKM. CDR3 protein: CASSYTGVRNTIYF. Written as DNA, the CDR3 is TGTGCCAGCAGTTATACAGGGGTGCGAAACACCATATATTTT. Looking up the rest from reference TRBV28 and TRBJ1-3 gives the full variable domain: DVKVTQSSRYLVKRTGEKVFLECVQDMDHENMFWYRQDPGLGLRLIYFSYDVKMKEKGDIPEGYSVSREKKERFSLILESASTNQTSMYLCASSYTGVRNTIYFGEGSWLTVV.

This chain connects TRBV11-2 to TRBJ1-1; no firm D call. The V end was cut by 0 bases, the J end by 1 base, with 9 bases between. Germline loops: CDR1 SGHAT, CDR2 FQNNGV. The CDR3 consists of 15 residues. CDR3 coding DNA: TGTGCCAGCAGCTTAGATCTCGGGGAGAACACTGAAGCTTTCTTT. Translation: CASSLDLGENTEAFF.

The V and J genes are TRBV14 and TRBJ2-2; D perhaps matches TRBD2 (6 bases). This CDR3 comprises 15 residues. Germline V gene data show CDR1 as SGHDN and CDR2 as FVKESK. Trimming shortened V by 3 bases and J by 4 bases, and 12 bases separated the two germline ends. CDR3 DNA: TGTGCCAGCAGCCACTTTCGGGGGTTCACCGGGGAGCTGTTTTTT. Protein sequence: CASSHFRGFTGELFF.

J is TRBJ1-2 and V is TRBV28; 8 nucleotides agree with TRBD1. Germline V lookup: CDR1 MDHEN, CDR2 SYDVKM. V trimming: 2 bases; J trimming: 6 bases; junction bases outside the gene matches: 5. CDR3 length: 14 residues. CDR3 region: CASSLIGTGHGYTF. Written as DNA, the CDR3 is TGTGCCAGCAGTTTAATCGGGACAGGCCATGGCTACACCTTC.

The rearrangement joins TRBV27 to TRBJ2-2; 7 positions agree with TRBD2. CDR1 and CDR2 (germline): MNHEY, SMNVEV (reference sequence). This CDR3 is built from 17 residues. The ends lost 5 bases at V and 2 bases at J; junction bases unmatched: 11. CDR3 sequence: CASSLPPGGLNTGELFF. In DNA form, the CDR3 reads TGTGCCAGCAGTCTCCCCCCTGGGGGACTAAACACCGGGGAGCTGTTTTTT.

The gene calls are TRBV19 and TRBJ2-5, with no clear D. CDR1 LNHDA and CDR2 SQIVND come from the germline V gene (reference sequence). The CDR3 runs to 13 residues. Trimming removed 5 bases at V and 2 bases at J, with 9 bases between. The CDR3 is CASSRSQQETQYF. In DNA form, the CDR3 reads TGTGCCAGTAGTCGCTCACAGCAAGAGACCCAGTACTTC.

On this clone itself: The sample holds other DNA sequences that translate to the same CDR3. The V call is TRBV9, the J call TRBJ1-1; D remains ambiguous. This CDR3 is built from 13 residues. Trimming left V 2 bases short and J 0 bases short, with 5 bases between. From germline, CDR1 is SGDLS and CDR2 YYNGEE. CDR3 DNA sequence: TGTGCCAGCAGCGTTAGTGTGAACACTGAAGCTTTCTTT. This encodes CASSVSVNTEAFF.